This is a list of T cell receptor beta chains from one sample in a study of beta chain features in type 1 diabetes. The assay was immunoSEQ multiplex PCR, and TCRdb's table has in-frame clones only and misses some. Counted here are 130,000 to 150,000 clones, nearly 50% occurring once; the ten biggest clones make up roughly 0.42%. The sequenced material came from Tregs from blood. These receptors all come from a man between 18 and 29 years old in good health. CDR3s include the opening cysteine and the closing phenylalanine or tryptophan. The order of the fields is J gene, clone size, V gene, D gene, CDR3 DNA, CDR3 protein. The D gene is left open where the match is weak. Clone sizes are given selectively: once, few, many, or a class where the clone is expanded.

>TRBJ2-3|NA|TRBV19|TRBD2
TGTGCCAGTAGTGTCCAACTAGCGGGGGCCCTCGGAGATACGCAGTATTTT
CASSVQLAGALGDTQYF
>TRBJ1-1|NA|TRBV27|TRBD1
TGTGCCAGCAGAAGCAGGACAGGGGGCGGAAACACTGAAGCTTTCTTT
CASRSRTGGGNTEAFF
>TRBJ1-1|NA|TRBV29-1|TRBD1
TGCAGCGCAGACAGGGGGATGAACACTGAAGCTTTCTTT
CSADRGMNTEAFF
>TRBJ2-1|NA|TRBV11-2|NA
TGTGCCAGCAGCAGGGGATTCTACAATGAGCAGTTCTTC
CASSRGFYNEQFF
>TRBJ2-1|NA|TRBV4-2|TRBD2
TGTGCCAGCAGCACCCGACTAGCGGGAGGGTACAATGAGCAGTTCTTC
CASSTRLAGGYNEQFF
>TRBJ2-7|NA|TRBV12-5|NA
TGTGCTAGTGGTTCCGCCTCTAATTACGAGCAGTACTTC
CASGSASNYEQYF
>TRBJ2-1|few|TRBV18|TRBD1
TGTGCCAGCTCACTTTGGACAGGGTCAGGTCGGAATGAGCAGTTCTTC
CASSLWTGSGRNEQFF
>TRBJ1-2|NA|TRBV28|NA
TGTGCCAGCAGTCACTCAACAGGGCTAAACTATGGCTACACCTTC
CASSHSTGLNYGYTF
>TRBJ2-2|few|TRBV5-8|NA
TGTGCCAGCAGCTTGGACAACCGGTGGGGAAGCGGGTCCTACACCGGGGAGCTGTTTTTT
CASSLDNRWGSGSYTGELFF
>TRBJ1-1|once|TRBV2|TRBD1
TGTGCCAGCAGTGAAAGGGCAGGGGGCGTTCTCAAAGCTTTCTTT
CASSERAGGVLKAFF
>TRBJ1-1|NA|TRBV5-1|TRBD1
TGCGCCAGCAGCACCGAGACAGGGACTGAAGCTTTCTTT
CASSTETGTEAFF
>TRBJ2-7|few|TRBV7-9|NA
TGTGCCAGCAGCTTAATCACAGGGGGGGACTACGAGCAGTACTTC
CASSLITGGDYEQYF
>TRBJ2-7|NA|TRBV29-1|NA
TGCAGCGTGTCCGGGACACCCTCCTACGAGCAGTACTTC
CSVSGTPSYEQYF
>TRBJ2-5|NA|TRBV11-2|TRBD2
TGTGCCAGCAGCCTCCATAGCGGGAGGTTTGGTGAGACCCAGTACTTC
CASSLHSGRFGETQYF
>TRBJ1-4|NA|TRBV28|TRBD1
TGTGCCAGCAGGCCGGACAGGGCGGGTGAAAAACTGTTTTTT
CASRPDRAGEKLFF
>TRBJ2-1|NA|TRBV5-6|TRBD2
TGTGCCAGCAGCCTCCTGGGTAGCGGGGGGTACAATGAGCAGTTCTTC
CASSLLGSGGYNEQFF
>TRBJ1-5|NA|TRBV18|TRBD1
TGTGCCAGCTCACCGACAGGGTTAAACCAGCCCCAGCATTTT
CASSPTGLNQPQHF
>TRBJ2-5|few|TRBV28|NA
TGTGCCAGCAGTAGCGGTATGGCCCAGTACTTC
CASSSGMAQYF
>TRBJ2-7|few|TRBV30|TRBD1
TGTGCCTGGAGTGTACCTGGGACAGGCCACTACGAGCAGTACTTC
CAWSVPGTGHYEQYF
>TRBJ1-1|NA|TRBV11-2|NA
TGTGCCAGCAGCTTAGTAGGCAGCGTGAACACTGAAGCTTTCTTT
CASSLVGSVNTEAFF
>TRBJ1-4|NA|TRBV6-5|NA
TGTGCCAGCAGTTTCTTGAGGCCGGAGTCAAAACTGTTTTTT
CASSFLRPESKLFF
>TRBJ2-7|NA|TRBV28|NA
TGTGCCAGCACCGGACTCTCCTACGAGCAGTACTTC
CASTGLSYEQYF
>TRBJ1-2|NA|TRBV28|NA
TGTGCCAGCAGTTACTTAGACGGACAGCCTGGCGGCTACACCTTC
CASSYLDGQPGGYTF
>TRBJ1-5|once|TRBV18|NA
TGTGCCAGCTCACCGGAGAGCAATCAGCCCCAGCATTTT
CASSPESNQPQHF
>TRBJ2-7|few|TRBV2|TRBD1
TGTGCCAGCAGTGCGCGGACAGGGTTAGTGGACGAGCAGTACTTC
CASSARTGLVDEQYF
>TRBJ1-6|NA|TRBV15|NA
TGTGCCACCAGCAGAGATCCGGGGGGCTATAATTCACCCCTCCACTTT
CATSRDPGGYNSPLHF
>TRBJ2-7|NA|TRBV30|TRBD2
TGTGCCGCCGGCGGGGGGGAGCAGTACTTC
CAAGGGEQYF
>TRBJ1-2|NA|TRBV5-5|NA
TGTGCCAGCAGACCTCACAGTGACTATGGCTACACCTTC
CASRPHSDYGYTF
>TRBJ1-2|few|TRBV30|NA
TGTGCCTTAGGGGTCTATGGCTACACCTTC
CALGVYGYTF
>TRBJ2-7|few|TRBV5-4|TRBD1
TGTGCCAGCAGCTGGGACCGGGACAGCTACGAGCAGTACTTC
CASSWDRDSYEQYF
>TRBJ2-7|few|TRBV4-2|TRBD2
TGTGCCAGCAGCCAAGAAGGCCTAGCGGGGGGGTCTAGGATAGTCTACGAGCAGTACTTC
CASSQEGLAGGSRIVYEQYF
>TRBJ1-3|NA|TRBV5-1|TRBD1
TGCGCCAGCAGCTTGGGAGCCACGGGACAGAAGAACACCATATATTTT
CASSLGATGQKNTIYF
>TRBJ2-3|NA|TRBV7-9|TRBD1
TGTGCCAGCAGCCGATCGACAGGGAGCACAGATACGCAGTATTTT
CASSRSTGSTDTQYF
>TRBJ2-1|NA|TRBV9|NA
TGTGCCAGCAGCCGGGCGGCGGGGACCCTTTCGGGTGAGCAGTTCTTC
CASSRAAGTLSGEQFF
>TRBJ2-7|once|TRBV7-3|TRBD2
TGTGCCAGCAGCTTATTTAGCGGGAGGGCCTACGAGCAGTACTTC
CASSLFSGRAYEQYF
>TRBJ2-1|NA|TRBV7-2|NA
TGTGCCAGCAGCTTAGAGCGGCAGCAGTTCTTC
CASSLERQQFF
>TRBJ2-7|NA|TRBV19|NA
TGTGCCAGTAGTGGCGCCAGCGCCTACGAGCAGTACTTC
CASSGASAYEQYF
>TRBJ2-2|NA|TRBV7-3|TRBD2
TGTGCCAGCAGCTTGACTAGCGGGGGGAACACCGGGGAGCTGTTTTTT
CASSLTSGGNTGELFF
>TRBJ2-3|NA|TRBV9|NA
TGTGCCAGCAGCGCCCCGCGGAGCACAGATACGCAGTATTTT
CASSAPRSTDTQYF
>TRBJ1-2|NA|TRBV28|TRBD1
TGTGCCAGCAGTTTAGGGGGGACAGGGACCCATGGCTACACCTTC
CASSLGGTGTHGYTF
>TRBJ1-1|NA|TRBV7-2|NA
TGTGCCAGCAGCCTAGAAGGCGGTCGGAACACTGAAGCTTTCTTT
CASSLEGGRNTEAFF
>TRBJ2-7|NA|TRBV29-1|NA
TGCAGTGCATGCTGGAGTGGGGGCTCCGAGCAGTACTTC
CSACWSGGSEQYF
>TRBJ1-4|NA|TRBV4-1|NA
TGCGCCAGCAGCCAGGGGTCCAGGGCGGCTAATGAAAAACTGTTTTTT
CASSQGSRAANEKLFF
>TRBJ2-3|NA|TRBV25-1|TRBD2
TGTGCCAGCAGTGAGACTAGCGGGAGCGAGAGGACAGATACGCAGTATTTT
CASSETSGSERTDTQYF
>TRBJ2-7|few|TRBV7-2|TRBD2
TGTGCCAGCAGTCTAGGAACTAGCGGGTACTACGAGCAGTACTTC
CASSLGTSGYYEQYF
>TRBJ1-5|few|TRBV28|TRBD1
TGTGCCAGCAGGGACAGGTGGTCAGGACAGCCCCAGCATTTT
CASRDRWSGQPQHF
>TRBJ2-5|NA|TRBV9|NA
TGTGCCAGCAGCGTGGGTAGGAGGGCCTGGGAGCAGTACTTC
CASSVGRRAWEQYF
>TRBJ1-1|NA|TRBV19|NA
TGTGCCAGTAGTATTTTGGGGAAGAGGGACACTGAAGCTTTCTTT
CASSILGKRDTEAFF
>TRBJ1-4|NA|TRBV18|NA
TGTGCCAGCTCACCAGGAGTAGGCAATGAAAAACTGTTTTTT
CASSPGVGNEKLFF
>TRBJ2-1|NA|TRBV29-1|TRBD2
TGCAGCCACGGCACTGGTAGCGGGGGGGCTGAGCAGTTCTTC
CSHGTGSGGAEQFF
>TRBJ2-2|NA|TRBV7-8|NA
TGTGCCAGCAGCCGAGCCCTCCCGGGCTCAGGGACCGGGGAGCTGTTTTTT
CASSRALPGSGTGELFF
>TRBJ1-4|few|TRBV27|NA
TGTGCCAGCACCACACCCGGACATGGCGAAAAACTGTTTTTT
CASTTPGHGEKLFF
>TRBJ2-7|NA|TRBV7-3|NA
TGTGCCAGCAGCTTATCCAGGGGAAGCTCCTACGAGCAGTACTTC
CASSLSRGSSYEQYF